This T cell receptor (beta chain) was captured in a study of molecular identifiers for immune sequencing clone quantification. MiXCR was run by TCRdb on the PCR reads, yielding one entry per CDR3 protein. This table has fewer than 350,000 distinct CDR3 sequences, 24% appearing once. This clonotype has at least ten counts. The ends were cut back, 1 base at V and 2 bases at J, with 13 bases in the middle. Germline V gene lookup returns CDR1 SEHNR and CDR2 FQNEAQ (reference sequence). The CDR3 runs 16 residues. This chain uses TRBV7-9 with TRBJ2-3; D is uncertain. The sample was naive CD8+ T cells from blood, with Jurkat cell RNA spiked in. Indicated subset: FACS-sorted CD8+CD4-CCR7+CD45RA+ naive T cells. The source of this sequence is a human donor in good health. Some libraries in this study had Jurkat cell RNA spiked in. The CDR3 nucleotides read TGTGCCAGCAGCTTAGTAGAAGCAGCGAACACAGATACGCAGTATTTT. Translating gives CASSLVEAANTDTQYF.